A single sample gave rise to the 17 T cell receptor beta chains below, sequenced in a study of beta chain features in type 1 diabetes. The entirety of the isolated RNA underwent reverse transcription, so expressed TCRB transcripts were sequenced. Method: immunoSEQ multiplex PCR; TCRdb's copy keeps in-frame clones and lacks some. The repertoire holds hundreds of thousands of clones, roughly 12% seen once, with 0.017% in the top ten. Sequencing was carried out using naive CD4+ T cells from blood. These TCRs come from a man aged 18 to 30 in good health.

Only a few counts were recorded for this clone. The rearrangement uses TRBV7-2 and TRBJ1-1, with 8 bases matching TRBD1. V lost 6 bases and J lost 5; bases outside the gene matches: 8. Germline CDR1 SGHTA, CDR2 FQGNSA. This CDR3 contains 14 residues. CDR3 sequence (DNA): TGTGCCAGCAGGCCAGACAGGGGTGGGACTGAAGCTTTCTTT. It specifies CASRPDRGGTEAFF.

CDR3 sequence (DNA): TGTGCCAGCAGCCATTTACTAGCGGGGGTGGACTACGAGCAGTACTTC. Translating gives CASSHLLAGVDYEQYF. This chain links TRBV4-2 with TRBJ2-5, with 11 bases identical to TRBD2. The J call may be in error: the DNA end matches TRBJ2-7 better. The CDR3 loop spans 16 amino acids. Germline-derived CDR1 and CDR2 are LGHNA and YNFKEQ.

V is TRBV30 and J is TRBJ2-3; D gene unclear. V dropped 3 bases and J dropped 1 base, with 14 bases sitting between them. CDR1 and CDR2 (germline): GTSNPN, SVGIG (reference sequence). CDR3 size: 15 residues. CDR3 nucleotides: TGTGCCTGGAGCGACGCCCGAGGAGGCACAGATACGCAGTATTTT. This codes for CAWSDARGGTDTQYF.

A few counts support this clone. The chain employs TRBV20-1 and TRBJ2-1; D gene unclear. Deletions cut 0 bases from V and 8 bases from J, with 5 bases between. This CDR3 spans 11 amino acids. Germline assignment: CDR1 DFQATT and CDR2 SNEGSKA (reference sequence). The CDR3 sequence: CSARDPDEQFF. CDR3 DNA: TGCAGTGCTAGAGATCCCGATGAGCAGTTCTTC.

The table lists this clone with a few counts. The chain has TRBV4-2 and TRBJ2-5; TRBD2 matches at 9 bases. The germline V gene encodes CDR1 LGHNA and CDR2 YNFKEQ. Unmatched junction bases numbered 6, after V lost 2 bases and J lost 2 bases. This CDR3 contains 16 residues. CDR3 nucleotides: TGTGCCAGCAGCCAAACGCCGACTAGCGGTCAAGAGACCCAGTACTTC. Translation gives CASSQTPTSGQETQYF.

The chain is built from TRBV19 and TRBJ2-2, with D possibly matching TRBD2 (5 bases). Germline V gene data show CDR1 as LNHDA and CDR2 as SQIVND (reference sequence). The germline V and J ends were trimmed by 5 bases and 3 bases, with 19 bases remaining between them. The CDR3 runs 17 residues. CDR3 sequence: CASSSPRTVRDTGELFF. CDR3 nucleotide sequence: TGTGCCAGTAGTTCCCCCCGGACCGTGAGGGACACCGGGGAGCTGTTTTTT.

This clone was detected a few times. The V gene is TRBV28, the J gene TRBJ2-7, with 9 bases aligning to TRBD1. Germline V CDR1 and CDR2: MDHEN, SYDVKM. After removal of 6 bases from V and 2 bases from J, the junction contained 5 bases not matched to a gene. This CDR3 has 14 residues. CDR3 residues: CASRLQGATYEQYF. The CDR3 DNA follows: TGTGCCAGCAGACTACAGGGGGCGACCTACGAGCAGTACTTC.

The rearrangement links TRBV7-3 to TRBJ2-2, with TRBD1 identical over 7 bases. This CDR3 contains 16 residues. V trimming: 4 bases; J trimming: 1 base; junction bases outside the gene matches: 6. CDR1 and CDR2 (germline): SGHTA, FQGTGA. CDR3 protein: CASSSRQGGNTGELFF. The CDR3 DNA reads TGTGCCAGCAGCTCCAGACAGGGTGGGAACACCGGGGAGCTGTTTTTT.

This sequence joins TRBV9 and TRBJ2-1; D call uncertain. Trimming stripped 3 bases from V and 6 bases from J, with 10 bases between. The CDR3 is 13 residues long. Germline lookup yields CDR1 SGDLS and CDR2 YYNGEE. CDR3 amino acids: CASSGSSGNEQFF. In nucleotides, the CDR3 is TGTGCCAGCAGCGGGTCATCAGGCAATGAGCAGTTCTTC.

The genes are TRBV10-3 and TRBJ2-7; 7 bases map to TRBD1. The CDR3 is 14 residues long. Germline V gene data show CDR1 as ENHRY and CDR2 as SYGVKD. The V gene end was trimmed by 7 bases and the J gene end by 4 bases; junction bases not matched to a gene: 10. Here the CDR3 DNA reads TGTGCCATCACCTCCGGACAGGACCTTTACGAGCAGTACTTC. It is translated as CAITSGQDLYEQYF.

The chain is built from TRBV6-5 and TRBJ1-1, with a tentative D call TRBD1 (5 bases). This CDR3 comprises 13 residues. The germline V gene has CDR1 MNHEY and CDR2 SVGAGI. V shed 7 bases and J shed 7 bases, with 16 bases lying between them. The CDR3 bases are TGTGCCAGCATATTTGGGGCAGCTAGTGAAGCTTTCTTT. It translates to CASIFGAASEAFF.

The sample holds a few counts of this clone. The chain couples TRBV7-2 to TRBJ1-6; 7 nucleotides agree with TRBD1. This CDR3 contains 16 residues. Looked up from germline, CDR1 is SGHTA and CDR2 is FQGNSA. The trim removed 1 base at V and 7 bases at J, leaving 7 bases unmatched. CDR3 DNA: TGTGCCAGCAGCTTAGGACAGGGTATAGGCAATTCACCCCTCCACTTT. Its protein product is CASSLGQGIGNSPLHF.

This sequence joins TRBV6-5 and TRBJ1-5, with a tentative D call TRBD1 (6 bases). This CDR3 has 14 residues. Germline V CDR1 and CDR2: MNHEY, SVGAGI. V lost 4 bases and J 6 bases, leaving 13 bases between the germline ends. The CDR3 loop is CASSSLLGAQPQHF. In DNA form, the CDR3 reads TGTGCCAGCAGTTCGTTGTTGGGGGCTCAGCCCCAGCATTTT.

This clone was seen a handful of times. The chain employs TRBV5-1 and TRBJ1-1, with D tentatively TRBD1 (5 bases). The CDR3 has 17 amino acids. Looked up from germline, CDR1 is SGHRS and CDR2 is YFSETQ. V lost 0 bases and J lost 3, with 18 bases in between. CDR3 DNA sequence: TGCGCCAGCAGCTTGGTGGGGGTCTCGCGGGGGGACACTGAAGCTTTCTTT. This sequence encodes CASSLVGVSRGDTEAFF.

This clone appeared a few times. The chain links TRBV10-3 to TRBJ2-5, with TRBD2 identical over 11 bases. This CDR3 contains 16 residues. Germline V CDR1 and CDR2: ENHRY, SYGVKD. The junction had 6 bases not matched to a gene; V was cut back by 4 bases and J by 2 bases. The CDR3 DNA sequence: TGTGCCATCAGTGGTCTAGCGGGGGGCCCGCAAGAGACCCAGTACTTC. This translates into CAISGLAGGPQETQYF.

The rearrangement uses TRBV19 and TRBJ2-3, with TRBD1 matching over 8 bases. With 5 bases clipped from V and 1 base from J, the junction kept 8 bases outside the gene matches. This CDR3 has 16 amino acids. Germline-derived CDR1 and CDR2 are LNHDA and SQIVND (reference sequence). CDR3 DNA sequence: TGTGCCAGTAGTCTAAGGACAGGGAAGCGCACAGATACGCAGTATTTT. Its protein product is CASSLRTGKRTDTQYF.

The chain joins TRBV10-3 to TRBJ1-4, with unresolved D. The CDR3 loop spans 13 amino acids. CDR1 is ENHRY and CDR2 is SYGVKD in the germline V gene. V shed 6 bases and J shed 6 bases, with 11 bases lying between them. CDR3 in DNA: TGTGCCATCAGCTACAGACCGGATGAAAAACTGTTTTTT. Protein sequence: CAISYRPDEKLFF.